This TCR beta chain was captured in a study of shared clonotypes between healthy human individuals. General observations from the study: Generally, naive subsets (rather than memory subsets) showed larger estimated richness.

Germline values: CDR1 MNHEY, CDR2 SVGAGI. The CDR3 is 15 amino acids. Deletions cut 4 bases from V and 5 bases from J, with 15 bases between. This clone appeared once. What it recognizes is unknown. HIV-negative, healthy adults without recent acute infections or vaccinations were the donors. CD4+ cell separation produced CD45RA+ naive and CD45RA-negative memory subsets. Libraries were prepared by immunoSEQ multiplex PCR; TCRdb keeps only in-frame clonotypes and omits some of them. Among some 1,100,000 clones, approximately 78% were seen once, and the ten largest hold about 0.52%. The TCR sequence derives from a man between 18 and 35 years old in good health. Some clones in this sample may be carry-over from other donors' samples. The J gene is TRBJ2-4, the V gene TRBV6-5; D gene uncertain. The sequenced material came from memory CD4+ T cells from PBMCs. Subset in this sample: CD45RA-negative fraction. CDR3 region: CASSSSMGYENIQYF. The CDR3 DNA reads as TGTGCCAGCAGTTCTTCTATGGGGTACGAAAACATTCAGTACTTC.